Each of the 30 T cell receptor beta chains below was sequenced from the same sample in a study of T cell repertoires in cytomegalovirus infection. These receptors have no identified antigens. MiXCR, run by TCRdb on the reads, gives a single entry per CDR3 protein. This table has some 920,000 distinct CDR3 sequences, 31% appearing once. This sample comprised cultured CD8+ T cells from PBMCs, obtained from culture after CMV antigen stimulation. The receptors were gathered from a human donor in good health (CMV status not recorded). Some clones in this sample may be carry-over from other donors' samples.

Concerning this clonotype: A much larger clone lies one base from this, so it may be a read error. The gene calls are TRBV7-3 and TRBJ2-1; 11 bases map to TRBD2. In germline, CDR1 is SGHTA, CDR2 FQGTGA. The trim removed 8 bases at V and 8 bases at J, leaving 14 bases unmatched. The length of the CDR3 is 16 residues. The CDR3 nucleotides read TGTGCCAGCGGCTCCTTAGCGGGGGGGCCATGGGATGAGCAGTTCTTC. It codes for CASGSLAGGPWDEQFF.

The CDR3 nucleotides read TGTGCCAGCAGTTCTACGCTTTACAATGAGCAGTTCTTC. Protein: CASSSTLYNEQFF. J is TRBJ2-1 and V is TRBV27; D unresolved. Trimming left V 4 bases short and J 4 bases short, with 8 bases between. The germline V gene encodes CDR1 MNHEY and CDR2 SMNVEV (reference sequence). The CDR3 runs 13 residues.

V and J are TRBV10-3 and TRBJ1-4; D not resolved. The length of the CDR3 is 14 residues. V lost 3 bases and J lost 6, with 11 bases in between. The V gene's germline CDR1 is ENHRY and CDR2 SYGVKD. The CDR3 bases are TGTGCCATCAGTGAAAGGGCCGAAGATGAAAAACTGTTTTTT. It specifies CAISERAEDEKLFF.

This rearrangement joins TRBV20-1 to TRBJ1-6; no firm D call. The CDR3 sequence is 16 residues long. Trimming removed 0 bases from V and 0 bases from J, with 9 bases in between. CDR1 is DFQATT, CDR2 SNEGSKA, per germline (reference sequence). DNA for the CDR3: TGCAGTGCTAGAGATCAAGCGAGCTCCTATAATTCACCCCTCCACTTT. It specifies CSARDQASSYNSPLHF.

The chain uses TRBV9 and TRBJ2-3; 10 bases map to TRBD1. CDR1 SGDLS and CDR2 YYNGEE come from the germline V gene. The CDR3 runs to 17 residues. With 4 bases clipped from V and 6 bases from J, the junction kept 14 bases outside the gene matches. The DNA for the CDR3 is TGTGCCAGCAGCCCGACCGGGACAGGGGTAGAGGGGGATACGCAGTATTTT. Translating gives CASSPTGTGVEGDTQYF.

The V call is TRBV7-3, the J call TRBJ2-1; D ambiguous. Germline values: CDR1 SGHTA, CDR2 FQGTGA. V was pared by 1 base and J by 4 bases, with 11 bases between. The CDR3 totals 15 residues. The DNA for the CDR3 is TGTGCCAGCAGCTTAATACTCGCCCCTTACAATGAGCAGTTCTTC. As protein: CASSLILAPYNEQFF.

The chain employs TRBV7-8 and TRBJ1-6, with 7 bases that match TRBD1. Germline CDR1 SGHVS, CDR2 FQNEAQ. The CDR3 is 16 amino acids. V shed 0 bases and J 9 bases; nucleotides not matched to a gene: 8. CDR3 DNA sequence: TGTGCCAGCAGCTTAGCGCTGGCAGGGGGTAGTTCACCCCTCCACTTT. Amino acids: CASSLALAGGSSPLHF. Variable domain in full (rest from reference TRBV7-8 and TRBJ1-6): GAGVSQSPRYKVAKRGQDVALRCDPISGHVSLFWYQQALGQGPEFLTYFQNEAQLDKSGLPSDRFFAERPEGSVSTLKIQRTQQEDSAVYLCASSLALAGGSSPLHFGNGTRLTVT.

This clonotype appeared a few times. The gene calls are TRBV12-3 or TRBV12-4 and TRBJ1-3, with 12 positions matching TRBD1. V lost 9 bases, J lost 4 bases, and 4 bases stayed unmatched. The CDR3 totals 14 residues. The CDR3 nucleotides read TGTGCCAGTTGGGACAGGGGGCTGGGAAACACCATATATTTT. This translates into CASWDRGLGNTIYF.

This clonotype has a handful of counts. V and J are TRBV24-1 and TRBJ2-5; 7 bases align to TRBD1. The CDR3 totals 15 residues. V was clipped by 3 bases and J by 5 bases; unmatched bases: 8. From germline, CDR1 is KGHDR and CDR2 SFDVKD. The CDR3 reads CATSDRTGRGETQYF. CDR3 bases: TGTGCCACCAGTGATAGGACAGGTCGGGGCGAGACCCAGTACTTC.

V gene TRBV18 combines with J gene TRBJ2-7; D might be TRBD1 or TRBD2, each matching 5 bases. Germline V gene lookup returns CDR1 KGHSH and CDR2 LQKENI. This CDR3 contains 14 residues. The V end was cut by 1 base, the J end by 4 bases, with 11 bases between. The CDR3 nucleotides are TGTGCCAGCTCACCACTCCGGGACGCTTACGAGCAGTACTTC. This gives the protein CASSPLRDAYEQYF.

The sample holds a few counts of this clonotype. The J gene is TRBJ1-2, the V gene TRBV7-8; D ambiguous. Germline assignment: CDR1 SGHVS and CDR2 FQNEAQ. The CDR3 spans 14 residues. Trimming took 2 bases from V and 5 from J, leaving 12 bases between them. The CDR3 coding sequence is TGTGCCAGCAGCTTAACCCCCCGGGGTTATGGCTACACCTTC. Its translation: CASSLTPRGYGYTF.

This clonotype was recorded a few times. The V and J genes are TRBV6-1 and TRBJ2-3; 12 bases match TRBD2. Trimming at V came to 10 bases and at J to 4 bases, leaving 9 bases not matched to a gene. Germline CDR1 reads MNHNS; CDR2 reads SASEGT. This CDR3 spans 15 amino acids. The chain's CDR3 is CATGGLAGFSDTQYF. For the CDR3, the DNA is TGTGCCACCGGGGGACTAGCGGGTTTTTCAGATACGCAGTATTTT.

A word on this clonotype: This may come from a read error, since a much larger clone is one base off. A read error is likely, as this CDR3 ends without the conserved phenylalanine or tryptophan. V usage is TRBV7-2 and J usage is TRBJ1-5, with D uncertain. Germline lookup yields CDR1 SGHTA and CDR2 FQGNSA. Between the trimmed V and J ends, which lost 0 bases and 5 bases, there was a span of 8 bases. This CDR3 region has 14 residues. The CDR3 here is CASSLASVDQPQHL. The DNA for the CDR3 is TGTGCCAGCAGCTTAGCGAGTGTTGATCAGCCCCAGCATTTG.

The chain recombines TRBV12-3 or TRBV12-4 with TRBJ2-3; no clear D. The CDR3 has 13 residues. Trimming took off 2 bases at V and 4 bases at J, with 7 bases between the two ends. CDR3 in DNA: TGTGCCAGCAGTTTACCAGCAGCAGATACGCAGTATTTT. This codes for CASSLPAADTQYF.

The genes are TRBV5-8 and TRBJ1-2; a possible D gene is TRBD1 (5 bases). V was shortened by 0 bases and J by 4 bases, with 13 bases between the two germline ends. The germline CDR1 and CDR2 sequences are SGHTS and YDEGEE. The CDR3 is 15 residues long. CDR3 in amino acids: CASSLEWGAGYGYTF. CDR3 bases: TGTGCCAGCAGCTTGGAATGGGGCGCAGGCTATGGCTACACCTTC. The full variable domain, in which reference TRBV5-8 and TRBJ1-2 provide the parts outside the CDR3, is EAGVTQSPTHLIKTRGQQATLRCSPISGHTSVYWYQQALGLGLQFLLWYDEGEERNRGNFPPRFSGRQFPNYSSELNVNALELEDSALYLCASSLEWGAGYGYTFGSGTRLTVV.

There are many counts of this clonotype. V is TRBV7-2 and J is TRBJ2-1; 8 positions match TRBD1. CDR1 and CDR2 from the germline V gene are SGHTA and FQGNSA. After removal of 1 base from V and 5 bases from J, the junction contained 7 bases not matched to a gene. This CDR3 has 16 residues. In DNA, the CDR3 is TGTGCCAGCAGCTTAGGGGGGACAGGCCTTCACAATGAGCAGTTCTTC. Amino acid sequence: CASSLGGTGLHNEQFF.

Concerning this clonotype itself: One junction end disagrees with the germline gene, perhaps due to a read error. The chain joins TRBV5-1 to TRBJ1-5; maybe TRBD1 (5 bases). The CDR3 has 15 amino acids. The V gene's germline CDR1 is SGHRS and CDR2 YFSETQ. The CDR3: CANSFGGDRNQPQHF. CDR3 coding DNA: TGCGCCAACAGCTTCGGGGGGGATCGCAATCAGCCCCAGCATTTT.

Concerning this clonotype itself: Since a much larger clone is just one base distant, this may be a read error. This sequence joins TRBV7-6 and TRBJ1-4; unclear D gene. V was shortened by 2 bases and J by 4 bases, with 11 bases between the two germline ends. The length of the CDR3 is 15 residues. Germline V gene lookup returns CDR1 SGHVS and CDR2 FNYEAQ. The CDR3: CASSLTYQLNEKLFF. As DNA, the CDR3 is TGTGCCAGCAGCTTAACCTACCAGCTTAATGAAAAACTGTTTTTT. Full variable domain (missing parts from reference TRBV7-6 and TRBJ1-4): GAGVSQSPRYKVTKRGQDVALRCDPISGHVSLYWYRQALGQGPEFLTYFNYEAQQDKSGLPNDRFSAERPEGSISTLTIQRTEQRDSAMYRCASSLTYQLNEKLFFGSGTQLSVL.

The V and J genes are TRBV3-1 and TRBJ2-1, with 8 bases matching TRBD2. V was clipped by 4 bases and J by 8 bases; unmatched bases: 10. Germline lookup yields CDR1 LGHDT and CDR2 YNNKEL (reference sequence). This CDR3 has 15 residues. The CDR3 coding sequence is TGTGCCAGCAGCCCCGGGGAACGGGGGGGTTATGAGCAGTTCTTC. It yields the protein CASSPGERGGYEQFF.

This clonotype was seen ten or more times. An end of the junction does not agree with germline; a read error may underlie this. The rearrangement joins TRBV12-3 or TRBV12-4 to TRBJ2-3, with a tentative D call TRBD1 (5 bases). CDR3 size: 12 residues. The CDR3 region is CASSLGADTQYF. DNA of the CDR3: TGTGCCAGCAGCTTAGGGGCAGATACGCAGTATTTT.

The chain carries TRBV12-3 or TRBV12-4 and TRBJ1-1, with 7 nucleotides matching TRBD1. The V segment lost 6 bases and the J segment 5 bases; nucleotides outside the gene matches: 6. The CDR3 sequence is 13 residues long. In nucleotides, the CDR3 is TGTGCCAGCAGCCCCTCACAGGGGACTGAAGCTTTCTTT. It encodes CASSPSQGTEAFF.

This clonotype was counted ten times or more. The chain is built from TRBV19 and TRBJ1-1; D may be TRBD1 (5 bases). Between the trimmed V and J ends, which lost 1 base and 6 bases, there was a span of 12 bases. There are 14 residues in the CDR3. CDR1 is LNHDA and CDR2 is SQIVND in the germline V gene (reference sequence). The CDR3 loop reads CASSIVGGGAEAFF. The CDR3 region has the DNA TGTGCCAGTAGTATAGTCGGCGGGGGGGCTGAAGCTTTCTTT.

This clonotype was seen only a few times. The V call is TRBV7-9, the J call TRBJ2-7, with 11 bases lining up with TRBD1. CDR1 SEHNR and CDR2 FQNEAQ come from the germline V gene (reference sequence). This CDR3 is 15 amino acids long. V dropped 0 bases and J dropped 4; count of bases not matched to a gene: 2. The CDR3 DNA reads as TGTGCCAGCAGCTTAGCGGACAGGGGGCAATACGAGCAGTACGTC. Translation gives CASSLADRGQYEQYV.

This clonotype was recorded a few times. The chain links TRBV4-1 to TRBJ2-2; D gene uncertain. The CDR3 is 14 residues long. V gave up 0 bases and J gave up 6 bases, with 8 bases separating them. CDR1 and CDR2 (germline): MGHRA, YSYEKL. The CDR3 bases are TGCGCCAGCAGCCAAGACTTGGGCCCCGGGGAGCTGTTTTTT. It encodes CASSQDLGPGELFF.

This chain's CDR3 is CASSPGQFLNEQFF. CDR3 in DNA: TGTGCCAGCAGCCCAGGACAGTTCCTCAATGAGCAGTTCTTC. The V gene is TRBV6-1, the J gene TRBJ2-1, with D possibly TRBD1 on 6 matching bases. This CDR3 region has 14 residues. Germline CDR1 MNHNS, CDR2 SASEGT. The V end lost 6 bases, the J end lost 6 bases, and 15 bases lay between the germline ends.

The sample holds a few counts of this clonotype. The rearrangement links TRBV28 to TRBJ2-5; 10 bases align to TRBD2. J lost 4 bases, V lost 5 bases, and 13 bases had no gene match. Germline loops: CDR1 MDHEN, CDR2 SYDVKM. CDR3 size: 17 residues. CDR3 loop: CASSPWGQAGGRETQYF. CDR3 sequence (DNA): TGTGCCAGCAGTCCCTGGGGCCAAGCGGGGGGGCGAGAGACCCAGTACTTC.

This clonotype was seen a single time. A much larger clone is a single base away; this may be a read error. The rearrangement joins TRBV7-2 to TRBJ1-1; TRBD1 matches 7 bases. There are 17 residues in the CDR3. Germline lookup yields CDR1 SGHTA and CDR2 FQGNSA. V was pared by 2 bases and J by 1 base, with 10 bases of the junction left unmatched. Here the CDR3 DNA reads TGTACCAGCAGCTTACCTCCGACAGGGTCCGCGAACACTGAAGCTTTCTTT. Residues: CTSSLPPTGSANTEAFF.

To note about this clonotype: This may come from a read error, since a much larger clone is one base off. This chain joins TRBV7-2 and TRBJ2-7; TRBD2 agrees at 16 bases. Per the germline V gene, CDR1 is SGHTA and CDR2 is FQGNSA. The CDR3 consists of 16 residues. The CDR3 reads CACSSGTSGGVLEQYF. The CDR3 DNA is TGTGCCTGCAGCTCAGGGACTAGCGGGGGGGTCCTCGAGCAGTACTTC.

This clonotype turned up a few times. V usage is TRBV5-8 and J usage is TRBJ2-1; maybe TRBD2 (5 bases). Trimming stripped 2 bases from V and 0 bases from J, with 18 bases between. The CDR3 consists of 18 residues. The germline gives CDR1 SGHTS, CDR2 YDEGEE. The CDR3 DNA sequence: TGTGCCAGCAGCTTCCCTCGCGGGCTGTCCGACTCCTACAATGAGCAGTTCTTC. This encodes CASSFPRGLSDSYNEQFF.

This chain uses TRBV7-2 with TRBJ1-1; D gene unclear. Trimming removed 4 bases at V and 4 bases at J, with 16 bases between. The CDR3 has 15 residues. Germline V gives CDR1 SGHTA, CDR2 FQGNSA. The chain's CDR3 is CASSSGGGAGTEAFF. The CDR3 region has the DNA TGTGCCAGCAGCTCGGGTGGCGGCGCCGGCACTGAAGCTTTCTTT.